This T cell receptor (beta chain) was recovered during a study of cytomegalovirus exposure and HLA in healthy donors. Across the study: Among the roughly 400 genotyped donors, around 81% were placed in the Caucasian-associated ancestry cluster.

Germline-derived CDR1 and CDR2 are LNHDA and SQIVND (reference sequence). Germline trimming cut 5 bases from V and 3 bases from J; bases unmatched to any gene: 13. The length of the CDR3 is 17 residues. The donors (healthy individuals) were bone marrow donors. Use of 60 Vbeta and 13 Jbeta primers characterized the PCR. Clones were sequenced by immunoSEQ multiplex PCR, and TCRdb holds only the in-frame ones, with some missing. This table has 80,000 to 100,000 clones, about 83% appearing once. J is TRBJ1-5 and V is TRBV19; 7 bases map to TRBD1. Specimen: PBMCs. The receptor comes from a female donor in good health and CMV-seropositive. For the CDR3, the DNA is TGTGCCAGTAGTCCAAAAAAGACAGGGTCGGTCAATCAGCCCCAGCATTTT. This translates into CASSPKKTGSVNQPQHF.